The present TCR beta chain was sequenced within a study of T cell repertoires in cytomegalovirus infection. Across the study: Evidence of both CMV infection and a matching HLA type came from public TCR beta signatures.

V was trimmed by 2 bases and J by 2 bases, leaving 13 bases between them. Germline-derived CDR1 and CDR2 are SGHRS and YFSETQ. The CDR3 length is 15 residues. Findings and caveats of the study: Accumulated public TCR beta family frequency recognized individuals carrying CMV together with the relevant HLA. The ex vivo response was dominated by HLA-C-restricted CMV-specific TCR beta clonotypes.

TCRdb recomputed calls from the reads with MiXCR, one row per CDR3 protein. The repertoire holds some 920,000 distinct CDR3 sequences, with 31% as singletons. In its sample, this clonotype was seen a few times. Its antigen is not known. V gene TRBV5-1 combines with J gene TRBJ2-5; D possibly corresponds to TRBD1 (7 bases). The sequence was collected from a human donor in good health (CMV status not recorded). Some clones in this sample may be carry-over from other donors' samples. Sequencing was performed on cultured CD8+ T cells from PBMCs, taken from culture after CMV antigen stimulation. CDR3 region: CASSFLSGGQETQYF. The CDR3 DNA reads TGCGCCAGCAGCTTCCTATCAGGGGGGCAAGAGACCCAGTACTTC.